Ten or more counts support the clone carrying this T cell receptor (beta chain). Its specificity is not known. With template switching, a universal primer site was added, and the cDNA carried unique molecular identifiers. MiXCR, applied by TCRdb to the 5' RACE reads, yields one record per CDR3 protein. The sample has 310,000 or so distinct CDR3 sequences, 8.5% to 9.5% seen once. This sample is part of a study of identical twins. The germline V and J ends were trimmed by 0 bases and 5 bases, with 11 bases remaining between them. The V gene's germline CDR1 is DFQATT and CDR2 SNEGSKA (reference sequence). The CDR3 sequence is 14 residues long. Findings and limits, study-wide: The more abundant beta clonotypes in cord blood had fewer insertions, and memory repertoires did not show this. Out-of-frame TCR alpha sharing in monozygotic twins exceeded recombination model predictions.

The sample was also linked to a second study, of yellow fever vaccine responses in identical twins.

The sequencing sample was made of CD8+ T cells sorted from blood. The TCR was taken from a young woman in good health. V usage is TRBV20-1 and J usage is TRBJ1-5; D is uncertain. In DNA form, the CDR3 reads TGCAGTGCTAGAGATAATTGGTGGGATCAGCCCCAGCATTTT. Translating gives CSARDNWWDQPQHF.